This T cell receptor beta chain originates from a study of T cell repertoires in cytomegalovirus infection. Overall study context: It was recently identified HLA-C-restricted and well-studied HLA-B-restricted CMV epitopes that the study used.

V shed 6 bases and J shed 2 bases, with 20 bases lying between them. The germline V gene has CDR1 MNHEY and CDR2 SMNVEV (reference sequence). The CDR3 has 17 amino acids. Whole-study findings and limits: Carriage of CMV together with the relevant HLA was identifiable through cumulative public TCR beta family frequency.

In its sample, this clonotype was seen a few times. What it binds is unknown. Using its own MiXCR run on the reads, TCRdb lists one record per CDR3 protein. The sample lists around 78,000 distinct CDR3 sequences, roughly 40% occurring once. V and J are TRBV27 and TRBJ1-3; the D gene is possibly TRBD1 (6 bases). Material: CD8+ T cells from cultured PBMCs, obtained from culture after CMV antigen stimulation. The sequence was collected from a human donor in good health (CMV status not recorded). Some clones in this sample may be carry-over from other donors' samples. The CDR3 DNA reads as TGTGCCAGCAGCCTCAGTCCCGGGACATCGGCTGGAAACACCATATATTTT. Amino acid sequence: CASSLSPGTSAGNTIYF.